Given below is one TCR beta chain in context. This sample is drawn from a study of blood T cell repertoires in COVID-19. Study background: Acute and convalescent COVID-19 samples came from the United States, Italy and Spain. T cells, B-cell-depleted T cells, or PBMCs supplied cDNA or gDNA.

From germline, CDR1 is LNHDA and CDR2 SQIVND (reference sequence). This CDR3 spans 14 amino acids. V lost 3 bases to trimming and J lost 4 bases, with 9 bases between them. The authors' processing: Quantification of nucleated cells was approximated via reference gene primer amplification. Measured with immunoSEQ multiplex PCR; TCRdb has only the in-frame clones, and not every one. That table is the source of V, J and clone size, and D and trimming were worked out from the DNA. The data hold about 270,000 clones, with around nine tenths observed a single time. The V gene is TRBV19, the J gene TRBJ2-2; tentative D call: TRBD1 (5 bases). What was sequenced was peripheral blood. The TCR sequence derives from a man aged 40-50 years with active or convalescent COVID-19. The CDR3 spells CASSIGASTGELFF. The CDR3 DNA reads as TGTGCCAGTAGTATTGGGGCGAGCACCGGGGAGCTGTTTTTT.